The text below deals with one T cell receptor (beta chain). The target antigen is unknown. This sample stems from a study of identical twins. Findings of the study overall: Cord blood's abundant beta clonotypes had fewer insertions, unlike memory repertoires. Findings depended on cross-sectional statistics rather than tracking the same donors.

Healthy Caucasians, and only they, were the donors. Trimming pared 8 bases from V and 6 bases from J, leaving 17 bases between. The CDR3 is 13 residues long. From germline, CDR1 is SGHAT and CDR2 FQNNGV. MiXCR, applied by TCRdb to the 5' RACE reads, yields one record per CDR3 protein. This sample has about 660,000 distinct CDR3 sequences, with about 9.4% found just once. These data were likewise used in another study, on yellow fever vaccine responses in identical twins.

The sequencing input was PBMCs. This TCR derives from a woman aged 18-29 years in good health. The chain joins TRBV11-2 to TRBJ2-7, with D possibly being TRBD1 (5 bases). The CDR3 bases are TGTGCCAGCCAACCAGGGATGGGCGGCGAGCAGTACTTC. Protein: CASQPGMGGEQYF.